The clone carrying this T cell receptor (beta chain) showed up just a few times. Trimming took 4 bases from V and 2 from J, leaving 9 bases between them. This CDR3 is built from 13 residues. Germline CDR1 reads SGHVS; CDR2 reads FQNEAQ. This specimen belongs to a study of blood T cell repertoires in COVID-19. Under the authors' procedure: Nucleated cell number was recorded as an estimate derived from reference gene primer amplification. Only in-frame clones appear in the TCRdb table, and some are missing; sequencing was by immunoSEQ multiplex PCR. That table furnishes V, J and clone size, whereas the DNA furnished D and trimming. The sample lists more than 150,000 clones, nearly 80% seen once, with approximately 15% in the top ten.

The rearrangement links TRBV7-8 to TRBJ2-7, with no clear D. Sample: peripheral blood. The receptor was derived from a woman at least 80 years old with acute or convalescent COVID-19. Written as DNA, the CDR3 is TGTGCCAGCAGCTCCAGATCCACCTACGAGCAGTACTTC. The encoded protein is CASSSRSTYEQYF. The full variable domain, completed using reference TRBV7-8 and TRBJ2-7, is GAGVSQSPRYKVAKRGQDVALRCDPISGHVSLFWYQQALGQGPEFLTYFQNEAQLDKSGLPSDRFFAERPEGSVSTLKIQRTQQEDSAVYLCASSSRSTYEQYFGPGTRLTVT.